What follows are 25 T cell receptor beta chains derived from one specimen sequenced in a study of shared clonotypes between healthy human individuals. Only in-frame clones appear in the TCRdb table, and some are missing; sequencing was by immunoSEQ multiplex PCR. The sample records about 2,200,000 clones, just over 90% being singletons. It was CD45RO-negative cells, positively selected for CCR7, that made up naive CD8 cells, with terminally differentiated effector memory CD45RA+ cells excluded. The sample comprised naive CD8+ T cells from PBMCs. The receptors were sampled from a man aged 18 to 30 in good health. Some clones in this sample may be carry-over from other donors' samples.

J is TRBJ1-5 and V is TRBV11-2; D is uncertain. The CDR3 contains 14 residues. Trimming removed 5 bases at V and 7 bases at J, with 15 bases between. Germline CDR1 reads SGHAT; CDR2 reads FQNNGV. CDR3 sequence: CASSGGEGRQPQHF. In nucleotides, the CDR3 is TGTGCCAGCAGCGGCGGCGAGGGCCGACAGCCCCAGCATTTT.

Only one count was recorded for this clone. The gene calls are TRBV27 and TRBJ2-7; no definite D call. There are 15 residues in the CDR3. V lost 5 bases and J lost 2, with 16 bases in between. From germline, CDR1 is MNHEY and CDR2 SMNVEV (reference sequence). CDR3 amino acids: CASSDRNRGAYEQYF. CDR3 in DNA: TGTGCCAGCAGTGACCGCAACCGAGGCGCCTACGAGCAGTACTTC.

The V call is TRBV19, the J call TRBJ2-3; D is perhaps TRBD2 (5 bases). The CDR3 extends over 16 amino acids. Germline V gene data show CDR1 as LNHDA and CDR2 as SQIVND (reference sequence). V gave up 3 bases and J gave up 6 bases, with 19 bases separating them. Here the CDR3 DNA reads TGTGCCAGTAGTATGGGCATTTTCGGGGAAATTGATACGCAGTATTTT. Protein sequence: CASSMGIFGEIDTQYF.

V gene TRBV27 combines with J gene TRBJ1-2, with D maybe TRBD1 (6 bases). Deletions cut 8 bases from V and 8 bases from J, with 21 bases between. The CDR3 covers 14 residues. Germline CDR1 reads MNHEY; CDR2 reads SMNVEV (reference sequence). The CDR3 region is CASGSIGGRYGYTF. The CDR3 coding sequence is TGTGCCAGCGGTTCGATAGGGGGGCGCTACGGCTACACCTTC.

V gene TRBV7-9 combines with J gene TRBJ2-2; 7 nucleotides agree with TRBD1. The V gene end was trimmed by 2 bases and the J gene end by 5 bases; junction bases not matched to a gene: 14. Looked up from germline, CDR1 is SEHNR and CDR2 is FQNEAQ (reference sequence). CDR3 length: 18 residues. The CDR3 region has the DNA TGTGCCAGCAGCTTAACGTCCCTAACAGGGGTGAAAACCGGGGAGCTGTTTTTT. The encoded protein is CASSLTSLTGVKTGELFF.

This chain links TRBV25-1 with TRBJ2-5, with D perhaps being TRBD1 or TRBD2 (7 bases each). This CDR3 has 15 amino acids. Germline V gives CDR1 MGHDK, CDR2 SYGVNS. V shed 1 base and J shed 5 bases, with 14 bases lying between them. CDR3 DNA sequence: TGTGCCAGCAGTGAATGGGCAGGGGGGGTGGAGACCCAGTACTTC. Translation: CASSEWAGGVETQYF.

The chain uses TRBV28 and TRBJ2-7; maybe TRBD2 (6 bases). Between the trimmed V and J ends, which lost 3 bases and 4 bases, there was a span of 13 bases. The CDR3 spans 14 residues. Germline CDR1 is MDHEN and CDR2 is SYDVKM. The CDR3 DNA reads as TGTGCCAGCAGTTTTAGCGGTATGCGATACGAGCAGTACTTC. Amino acids: CASSFSGMRYEQYF.

This sequence joins TRBV6-6 and TRBJ2-7; no firm D call. From germline, CDR1 is MNHNY and CDR2 SVGAGI (reference sequence). V was shortened by 4 bases and J by 1 base, with 14 bases between the two germline ends. The CDR3 has 15 residues. Here the CDR3 reads CASSFTDGSSYEQYF. For the CDR3, the DNA is TGTGCCAGCAGTTTTACAGACGGATCATCCTACGAGCAGTACTTC.

This clone was recorded once. The chain uses TRBV6-5 and TRBJ1-4; no clear D. Germline CDR1 reads MNHEY; CDR2 reads SVGAGI. The CDR3 covers 13 residues. Trimming left V 1 base short and J 8 bases short, with 8 bases between. In DNA form, the CDR3 reads TGTGCCAGCAGTTACTTAGGATCCGAAAAACTGTTTTTT. Amino acid sequence: CASSYLGSEKLFF.

The V gene is TRBV28, the J gene TRBJ2-7; 12 nucleotides line up with TRBD2. After removal of 6 bases from V and 5 bases from J, the junction contained 11 bases not matched to a gene. From germline, CDR1 is MDHEN and CDR2 SYDVKM. The CDR3 loop spans 16 amino acids. As DNA, the CDR3 is TGTGCCAGCAGAACCCAAACCGGGACTAGCGGGCACGAGCAGTACTTC. It translates to CASRTQTGTSGHEQYF.

With regard to this clone: Other DNA sequences of this sample code for an identical CDR3. The chain employs TRBV28 and TRBJ1-5; the D gene is possibly TRBD1 (6 bases). The CDR3 sequence is 14 residues long. V was clipped by 2 bases and J by 5 bases, with 10 bases between them. Per germline, CDR1 MDHEN and CDR2 SYDVKM. The CDR3 coding sequence is TGTGCCAGCAGTTTAGGGCAGGGGCATCAGCCCCAGCATTTT. Amino acid sequence: CASSLGQGHQPQHF.

The CDR3 reads CASTLVGVLNEQFF. The CDR3 DNA sequence: TGTGCCAGCACCCTAGTCGGGGTTCTAAATGAGCAGTTCTTC. The chain links TRBV5-6 to TRBJ2-1; a weak D match, TRBD2 (5 bases). The V gene lost 6 bases and the J gene lost 7 bases, with 17 bases spanning the gap. CDR3 length: 14 residues. CDR1 is SGHDT and CDR2 is YYEEEE in the germline V gene.

V gene TRBV10-1 combines with J gene TRBJ2-5; TRBD1 agrees at 7 bases. V dropped 2 bases and J dropped 1; count of bases not matched to a gene: 4. The CDR3 consists of 15 residues. Per the germline V gene, CDR1 is WNHNN and CDR2 is SYGVQD (reference sequence). The CDR3 spells CASSERPGGQETQYF. CDR3 coding DNA: TGCGCCAGCAGTGAGCGGCCAGGGGGCCAAGAGACCCAGTACTTC.

Concerning this clone itself: Other nucleotide sequences from this sample produce the same CDR3. The chain couples TRBV9 to TRBJ2-7, with D uncertain. The germline V and J ends were trimmed by 0 bases and 6 bases, with 7 bases remaining between them. Per germline, CDR1 SGDLS and CDR2 YYNGEE. The CDR3 spans 12 residues. In nucleotides, the CDR3 is TGTGCCAGCAGCGTAGGATTAGGCGAGCAGTACTTC. Amino acid sequence: CASSVGLGEQYF. The variable domain in full, completed from reference TRBV9 and TRBJ2-7, reads DSGVTQTPKHLITATGQRVTLRCSPRSGDLSVYWYQQSLDQGLQFLIQYYNGEERAKGNILERFSAQQFPDLHSELNLSSLELGDSALYFCASSVGLGEQYFGPGTRLTVT.

This chain uses TRBV9 with TRBJ2-5; D remains unclear. The CDR3 extends over 16 amino acids. V lost 0 bases, J lost 2 bases, and 14 bases lay in between. The V gene's germline CDR1 is SGDLS and CDR2 YYNGEE. In nucleotides, the CDR3 is TGTGCCAGCAGCGTAGGAGGTCTACCCGAACAAGAGACCCAGTACTTC. This gives the protein CASSVGGLPEQETQYF.

This clone was detected only once. J is TRBJ1-2 and V is TRBV10-3; no reliable D call. This CDR3 spans 13 amino acids. The V end was cut by 3 bases, the J end by 8 bases, with 13 bases between. From germline, CDR1 is ENHRY and CDR2 SYGVKD. The CDR3 sequence is CAISDPWRPGYTF. CDR3 coding DNA: TGTGCCATCAGTGACCCTTGGCGGCCCGGCTACACCTTC.

CDR3 amino acids: CASSPPVGPVGGEQFF. DNA for the CDR3: TGTGCCAGCAGCCCTCCGGTTGGGCCAGTTGGGGGTGAGCAGTTCTTC. V and J are TRBV5-6 and TRBJ2-1; possibly TRBD1 or TRBD2 for D (5 bases each). This CDR3 is 16 amino acids long. Trimming took off 4 bases at V and 9 bases at J, with 23 bases between the two ends. The germline V gene encodes CDR1 SGHDT and CDR2 YYEEEE.

The chain uses TRBV6-6 and TRBJ2-7; 11 bases are shared with TRBD1. The junction had 9 bases not matched to a gene; V was cut back by 4 bases and J by 4 bases. Germline V gene sequence: CDR1 MNHNY, CDR2 SVGAGI (reference sequence). This CDR3 spans 16 amino acids. DNA for the CDR3: TGTGCCAGCAGTTTAGGCGTCGGGACAGGGGGGTACGAGCAGTACTTC. It yields the protein CASSLGVGTGGYEQYF.

The gene calls are TRBV5-6 and TRBJ2-1, with D tentatively TRBD2 (7 bases). The CDR3 has 17 amino acids. The V gene lost 6 bases and the J gene lost 9 bases, with 28 bases spanning the gap. The germline V gene encodes CDR1 SGHDT and CDR2 YYEEEE. DNA of the CDR3: TGTGCCAGCACCCCCCTTGGGGGGCGGGAGATAGATATTGAGCAGTTCTTC. Its protein product is CASTPLGGREIDIEQFF.

V usage is TRBV5-1 and J usage is TRBJ1-1, with D unclear. The CDR3 totals 15 residues. V was clipped by 4 bases and J by 5 bases, with 18 bases between them. Germline lookup yields CDR1 SGHRS and CDR2 YFSETQ. The chain's CDR3 is CASSRARTGETEAFF. The CDR3 bases are TGCGCCAGCAGCAGGGCGAGGACGGGAGAAACTGAAGCTTTCTTT. The whole variable domain, remainder taken from reference TRBV5-1 and TRBJ1-1, is KAGVTQTPRYLIKTRGQQVTLSCSPISGHRSVSWYQQTPGQGLQFLFEYFSETQRNKGNFPGRFSGRQFSNSRSEMNVSTLELGDSALYLCASSRARTGETEAFFGQGTRLTVV.

The rearrangement joins TRBV28 to TRBJ1-5; TRBD1 matches 7 bases. This CDR3 region has 18 residues. V shed 3 bases, J shed 2 bases, and the junction held 13 bases outside the gene matches. Germline V gene data show CDR1 as MDHEN and CDR2 as SYDVKM. CDR3 in amino acids: CASSFAGGGGMGNQPQHF. DNA for the CDR3: TGTGCCAGCAGTTTTGCTGGGGGAGGGGGCATGGGCAATCAGCCCCAGCATTTT.

In DNA form, the CDR3 reads TGTGCCAGCAGCCAAGAAGCTAGCGGGCTCCCCTACGAGCAGTACTTC. This gives the protein CASSQEASGLPYEQYF. This rearrangement joins TRBV4-2 to TRBJ2-7, with 8 positions matching TRBD2. V shed 0 bases, J shed 2 bases, and the junction held 6 bases outside the gene matches. Looked up from germline, CDR1 is LGHNA and CDR2 is YNFKEQ. This CDR3 comprises 16 residues.

This chain joins TRBV6-4 and TRBJ2-2; the D is unclear. This CDR3 comprises 14 residues. Germline lookup yields CDR1 MRHNA and CDR2 SNTAGT. V was pared by 3 bases and J by 6 bases, with 11 bases between. This chain's CDR3 is CASSDRVSSGELFF. CDR3 nucleotides: TGTGCCAGCAGTGATCGGGTTAGCTCCGGGGAGCTGTTTTTT.

This clone appeared once. The same CDR3 also results from other DNA sequences found in this sample. This chain connects TRBV29-1 to TRBJ1-2; 9 nucleotides line up with TRBD1. V gave up 1 base and J gave up 4 bases; unmatched junction bases: 4. This CDR3 spans 14 amino acids. Germline V CDR1 and CDR2: SQVTM, ANQGSEA. CDR3 amino acids: CSVEGDRAIYGYTF. CDR3 nucleotide sequence: TGCAGCGTTGAAGGGGACAGGGCCATCTATGGCTACACCTTC. The full variable domain, with the rest looked up from reference TRBV29-1 and TRBJ1-2, is SAVISQKPSRDICQRGTSLTIQCQVDSQVTMMFWYRQQPGQSLTLIATANQGSEATYESGFVIDKFPISRPNLTFSTLTVSNMSPEDSSIYLCSVEGDRAIYGYTFGSGTRLTVV.

The chain recombines TRBV9 with TRBJ2-3; D not resolved. Trimming removed 1 base from V and 6 bases from J, with 6 bases in between. Germline CDR1 reads SGDLS; CDR2 reads YYNGEE. CDR3 length: 12 amino acids. In nucleotides, the CDR3 is TGTGCCAGCAGCGTACTAGACGATACGCAGTATTTT. Translation gives CASSVLDDTQYF.